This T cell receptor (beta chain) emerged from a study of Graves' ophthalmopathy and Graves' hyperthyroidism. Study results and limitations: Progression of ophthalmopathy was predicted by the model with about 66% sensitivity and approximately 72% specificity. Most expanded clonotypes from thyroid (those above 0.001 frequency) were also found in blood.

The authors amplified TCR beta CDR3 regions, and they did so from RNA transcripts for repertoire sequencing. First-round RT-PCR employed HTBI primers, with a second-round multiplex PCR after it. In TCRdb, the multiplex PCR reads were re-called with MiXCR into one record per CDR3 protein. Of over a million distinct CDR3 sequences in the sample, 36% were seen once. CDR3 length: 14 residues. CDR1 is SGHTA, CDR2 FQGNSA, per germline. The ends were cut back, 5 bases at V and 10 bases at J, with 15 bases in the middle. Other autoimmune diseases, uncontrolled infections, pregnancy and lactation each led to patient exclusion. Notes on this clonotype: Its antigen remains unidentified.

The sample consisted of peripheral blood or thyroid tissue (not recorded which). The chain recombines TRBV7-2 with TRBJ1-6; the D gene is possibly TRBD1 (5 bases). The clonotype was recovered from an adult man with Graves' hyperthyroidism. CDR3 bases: TGTGCCAGCAGCACTCCCTGGGGCCGATCACCCCTCCACTTT. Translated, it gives CASSTPWGRSPLHF.